This record covers a single T cell receptor beta chain. Antigen specificity is unknown. This record comes from a study of T cells in narcolepsy. Whole-study findings and limits: Autoreactive clonotypes reportedly recurred in blood of same and different patients, not controls.

TCRdb's table, derived via immunoSEQ multiplex PCR, lists solely in-frame clones and lacks some. The sample consists of tens of thousands of clones, over 80% of them appearing once. Losses at the gene ends were 0 bases for V and 8 bases for J; bases not matched to a gene: 7. The germline gives CDR1 MNHEY, CDR2 SVGAGI. CDR3 size: 16 residues. This rearrangement joins TRBV6-5 to TRBJ2-1; 10 bases map to TRBD2. Sample: memory (CD45RA-) CD4+ T cells from blood. This TCR was recovered from a human donor in good health. CDR3 loop: CASSYSQASGSYEQFF. DNA for the CDR3: TGTGCCAGCAGTTACTCCCAAGCTAGCGGGAGTTATGAGCAGTTCTTC.